Listed below are T cell receptor beta chains from one sample, sequenced in a study of T cell changes during pregnancy in multiple sclerosis. Using immunoSEQ multiplex PCR, the repertoire was profiled, and TCRdb retains in-frame clones only, with some absent. Here the sample spans 55,000 to 65,000 clones, over 90% being singletons. The sample here was peripheral blood, taken in the first trimester of pregnancy. Source of these receptors: a female donor with multiple sclerosis, enrolled in a pregnancy study. Both conserved end residues are part of each CDR3. A D gene is named only where the DNA matches it firmly. Size is stated for part of the rows, as once, few or many counts, or as a class when the clone is expanded.

V: TRBV28; size: -; length: 15; J: TRBJ1-2; D: -; DNA: TGTGCCAGCAGGGCGACAGGCTCAGCTAACTATGGCTACACCTTC; CDR3: CASRATGSANYGYTF
V: TRBV9; size: -; length: 15; J: TRBJ2-3; D: TRBD1; DNA: TGTGCCAGCAGCGTCGGGACAGGGGTTACAGATACGCAGTATTTT; CDR3: CASSVGTGVTDTQYF
V: TRBV5-1; size: -; length: 14; J: TRBJ1-2; D: -; DNA: TGCGCCAGCAGCTCGACAGTAACAAACTATGGCTACACCTTC; CDR3: CASSSTVTNYGYTF
V: TRBV5-6; size: few; length: 15; J: TRBJ1-1; D: TRBD1; DNA: TGTGCCAGCAGCTTTAGGGACAGGGGGCACACTGAAGCTTTCTTT; CDR3: CASSFRDRGHTEAFF
V: TRBV7-9; size: -; length: 15; J: TRBJ1-3; D: TRBD1; DNA: TGTGCCAGCAGCCTTACCGGGACAGGGGGTAACACCATATATTTT; CDR3: CASSLTGTGGNTIYF
V: TRBV6-5; size: -; length: 13; J: TRBJ1-2; D: -; DNA: TGTGCCAGCACCCCGGGAAACCGGGGTGGCTACACCTTC; CDR3: CASTPGNRGGYTF
V: TRBV29-1; size: -; length: 14; J: TRBJ1-3; D: -; DNA: TGCAGCGTCCTCCCCGGGACACCCGGAAACACCATATATTTT; CDR3: CSVLPGTPGNTIYF
V: TRBV15; size: -; length: 15; J: TRBJ1-5; D: TRBD1; DNA: TGTGCCACCAGCGGAAAACAGGGGGCGGAACAGCCCCAGCATTTT; CDR3: CATSGKQGAEQPQHF
V: TRBV23-1; size: -; length: 15; J: TRBJ1-2; D: TRBD1; DNA: TGCGCCAGCAGTCACAAAACAGGGGGCGGCTATGGCTACACCTTC; CDR3: CASSHKTGGGYGYTF
V: TRBV19; size: -; length: 16; J: TRBJ1-4; D: -; DNA: TGTGCCAGTAGTATAGCCCAGACAGTGCTGAAAGGCGGACTGTTTTTT; CDR3: CASSIAQTVLKGGLFF
V: TRBV7-2; size: -; length: 15; J: TRBJ1-2; D: TRBD1; DNA: TGTGCCAGCAGCCAGATTAGTGGGACAGGGAATGGCTACACCTTC; CDR3: CASSQISGTGNGYTF
V: TRBV4-1; size: few; length: 15; J: TRBJ2-7; D: -; DNA: TGCGCCAGCAGCCAAGTTTTGACAGTTGCTTACGAGCAGTACTTC; CDR3: CASSQVLTVAYEQYF
V: TRBV6-6; size: once; length: 15; J: TRBJ1-4; D: TRBD1; DNA: TGTGCCAGCAGCCCCGGGACAGGTCGGCCTGAAAAACTGTTTTTT; CDR3: CASSPGTGRPEKLFF
V: TRBV4-3; size: -; length: 18; J: TRBJ1-2; D: TRBD1; DNA: TGCGCCAGCAGCCGTCACTCCAGGGGGCGGGATACTAACTATGGCTACACCTTC; CDR3: CASSRHSRGRDTNYGYTF
V: TRBV11-2; size: -; length: 15; J: TRBJ2-7; D: TRBD1; DNA: TGTGCCAGCAGCTTGAGGGACAGGGACACCTACGAGCAGTACTTC; CDR3: CASSLRDRDTYEQYF
V: TRBV9; size: -; length: 15; J: TRBJ2-2; D: TRBD2; DNA: TGTGCCAGCAGCGCGGGACTAGCGGGCACCGGGGAGCTGTTTTTT; CDR3: CASSAGLAGTGELFF
V: TRBV18; size: -; length: 16; J: TRBJ1-1; D: -; DNA: TGTGCCAGCTCACCATGGAACGGGGTAGTGAACACTGAAGCTTTCTTT; CDR3: CASSPWNGVVNTEAFF
V: TRBV19; size: -; length: 14; J: TRBJ1-6; D: TRBD1; DNA: TGTGCCAGTAGTCCGACAGGGCGGTATTCACCCCTCCACTTT; CDR3: CASSPTGRYSPLHF
V: TRBV19; size: -; length: 16; J: TRBJ2-7; D: -; DNA: TGTGCCAGTAGTCGTTTTTTTGGGCAGGGGGGTTACGAGCAGTACTTC; CDR3: CASSRFFGQGGYEQYF
V: TRBV13; size: -; length: 15; J: TRBJ2-4; D: -; DNA: TGTGCCAGCAGCTTAGGCCCGGGGGCCAAAAACATTCAGTACTTC; CDR3: CASSLGPGAKNIQYF
V: TRBV10-2; size: -; length: 14; J: TRBJ2-7; D: -; DNA: TGCGCCAGCAAATTAGAGACAGTTTCCTACGAGCAGTACTTC; CDR3: CASKLETVSYEQYF
V: TRBV19; size: -; length: 13; J: TRBJ1-5; D: TRBD1; DNA: TGTGCCAGTACCGGACAGGGGGTTCAGCCCCAGCATTTT; CDR3: CASTGQGVQPQHF
V: TRBV15; size: -; length: 14; J: TRBJ1-3; D: -; DNA: TGTGCCACCAGCAGTGGGGGGACTGGAAACACCATATATTTT; CDR3: CATSSGGTGNTIYF
V: TRBV27; size: -; length: 12; J: TRBJ2-7; D: TRBD2; DNA: TGTGCCAGCAGTCCCGGCCGGGGAGGGGAGTACTTC; CDR3: CASSPGRGGEYF
V: TRBV30; size: -; length: 13; J: TRBJ1-2; D: -; DNA: TGTGCCTGGAAGGCAGGAGGAAGCTATGGCTACACCTTC; CDR3: CAWKAGGSYGYTF
V: TRBV7-9; size: -; length: 15; J: TRBJ1-2; D: -; DNA: TGTGCCAGCAGCTTAGAAGTTCTTGGGAGGGGTGGCTACACCTTC; CDR3: CASSLEVLGRGGYTF